Listed below are T cell receptor beta chains from one sample, sequenced in a study of T cell changes during pregnancy in multiple sclerosis. Clones were sequenced by immunoSEQ multiplex PCR, and TCRdb holds only the in-frame ones, with some missing. The data contain fewer than 65,000 clones, approximately 91% of them singletons. Material: CD4+ T cells from peripheral blood mononuclear cells, obtained in the first trimester of pregnancy. The receptors shown here come from a female donor with multiple sclerosis, enrolled in a pregnancy study. Each CDR3 is given with its conserved first and last residue. The order of the fields is V gene, J gene, D gene, CDR3 protein. A D gene is named only where the DNA matches it firmly.

TRBV19	TRBJ1-6	-	CASSIVRRVEPLHF
TRBV19	TRBJ1-4	-	CASSIEGGEKLFF
TRBV5-1	TRBJ2-3	TRBD1	CASSTQQGSADTQYF
TRBV30	TRBJ2-5	TRBD1	CAWSGDRGKEETQYF
TRBV2	TRBJ2-1	TRBD2	CASSLAGGSYNEQFF
TRBV7-2	TRBJ1-1	-	CASSHPWSTEAFF
TRBV7-9	TRBJ1-2	TRBD1	CASSPGQGYGYTF
TRBV5-4	TRBJ1-1	-	CASSYGQRNMNTEAFF
TRBV5-8	TRBJ1-1	-	CASSSLGLAFF
TRBV5-4	TRBJ2-3	-	CASSQDRGTDTQYF
TRBV2	TRBJ1-1	-	CASRLDRRDTEAFF
TRBV29-1	TRBJ2-7	-	CSVARDGYEQYF
TRBV4-1	TRBJ2-3	TRBD1	CASSKRQGATDTQYF
TRBV28	TRBJ1-6	TRBD1	CASSFLMRQGWVLSSPLHF
TRBV5-6	TRBJ1-1	-	CASRRAGGNTEAFF
TRBV19	TRBJ2-2	-	CASSWLRAQELFF
TRBV6-5	TRBJ2-1	TRBD1	CASSIGTGEDEQFF
TRBV6-5	TRBJ2-3	TRBD1	CASRHGTGADTQYF
TRBV4-3	TRBJ1-5	-	CASSQTQRQPQHF
TRBV5-6	TRBJ1-4	-	CASSLFQGEKLFF
TRBV30	TRBJ1-2	TRBD1	CALQGQTSRGYTF
TRBV5-5	TRBJ1-3	TRBD1	CASSLRTGQISGNTIYF